This TCR beta chain was found in a study of human T cells and chemical hapten exposure. Study background: Among samples, TCR yields varied mainly because of small differences in pooled library volume. Study findings and constraints: PT1 expanded TCR counts and patch test score were linked, and their correlation was positive. Having alopecia, donors may respond immunologically unlike healthy people.

The sample's time point: pre-sensitization, week 0. Treatment defined: therapeutic diphenylcyclopropenone sensitization with weekly scalp DPC. TCRdb passed the RACE reads through MiXCR, listing each CDR3 protein once. The repertoire holds about 90,000 distinct CDR3 sequences, with 7.5% to 9.5% as singletons. This clonotype was observed many times. Its antigen is unidentified. The sample here was whole blood, taken in connection with sensitization to the hapten diphenylcyclopropenone (DPC). This receptor was identified in a man aged 40-49 years with alopecia areata. Some clones in this sample may be carry-over from other donors' samples.

CDR3 residues: CSASGGTANTEAFF. DNA for the CDR3: TGCAGTGCTAGTGGGGGGACCGCGAACACTGAAGCTTTCTTT. This chain connects TRBV20-1 to TRBJ1-1; weak D call: TRBD1 (5 bases). The CDR3 covers 14 residues. The V gene's germline CDR1 is DFQATT and CDR2 SNEGSKA (reference sequence). Trimming removed 3 bases at V and 1 base at J, with 12 bases between.